The source of this T cell receptor beta chain is a study of T cells after yellow fever vaccination. General study points: Reappearance after the booster was observed for most primary-vaccination clones (roughly 97% CD4, about 86% CD8).

Concerning this clonotype: Its antigen is undetermined.

Between the trimmed V and J ends, which lost 1 base and 5 bases, there was a span of 8 bases. The CDR3 is 13 amino acids. TCRdb recomputed calls from the 5' RACE reads with MiXCR, one row per CDR3 protein. Among 300,000 to 350,000 distinct CDR3 sequences listed, around 4.3% were seen once. V and J are TRBV12-3 or TRBV12-4 and TRBJ2-5; D gene uncertain. The receptor comes from a man between 18 and 35 years old who received the YFV17D yellow fever vaccine. The material was PBMCs, obtained 15 days after the yellow fever booster vaccination. CDR3 coding DNA: TGTGCCAGCAGTTTAGGAGTCAGGGAGACCCAGTACTTC. Amino acids: CASSLGVRETQYF.